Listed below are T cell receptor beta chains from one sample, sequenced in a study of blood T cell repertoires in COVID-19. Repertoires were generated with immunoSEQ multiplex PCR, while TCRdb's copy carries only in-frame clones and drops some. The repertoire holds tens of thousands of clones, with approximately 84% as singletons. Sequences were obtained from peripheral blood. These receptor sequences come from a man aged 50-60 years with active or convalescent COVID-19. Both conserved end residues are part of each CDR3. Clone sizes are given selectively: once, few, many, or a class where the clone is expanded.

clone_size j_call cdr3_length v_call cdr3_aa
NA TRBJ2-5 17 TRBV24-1 CATSDSTGTGGMETQYF
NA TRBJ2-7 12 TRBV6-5 CASSTTGYEQYF
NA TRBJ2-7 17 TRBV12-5 CASGLRLAGADSYEQYF
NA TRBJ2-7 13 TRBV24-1 CATSATPGGEQYF
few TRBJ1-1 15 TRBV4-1 CASSRAGAGNTEAFF
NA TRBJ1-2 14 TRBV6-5 CASSRTGGDYGYTF
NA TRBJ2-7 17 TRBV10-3 CAISESGWGDRAYEQYF
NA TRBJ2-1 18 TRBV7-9 CASSPTSGGADSYNEQFF
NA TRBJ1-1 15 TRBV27 CASRTIPYGNTEAFF
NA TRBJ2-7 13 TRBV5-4 CASSLVSEGEQYF
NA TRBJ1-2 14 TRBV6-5 CASARQGRDYGYTF
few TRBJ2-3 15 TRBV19 CASSFGGSSTDTQYF
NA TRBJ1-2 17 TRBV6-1 CASSEGSGSSRTHGYTF
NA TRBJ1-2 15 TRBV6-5 CASSLDRGANYGYTF
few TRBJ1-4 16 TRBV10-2 CASGTGTGGINEKLFF
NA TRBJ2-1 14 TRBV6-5 CASKPGLAVNEQFF
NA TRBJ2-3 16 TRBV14 CASSRSGTGGMHTQYF
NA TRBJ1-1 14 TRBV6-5 CASSLDRANTEAFF
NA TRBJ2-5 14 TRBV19 CASSANRVGETQYF
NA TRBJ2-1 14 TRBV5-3 CARSLGSSYNEQFF
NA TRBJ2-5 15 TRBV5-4 CASSPAGTGLETQYF
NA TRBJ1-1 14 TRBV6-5 CASSLAVVNTEAFF
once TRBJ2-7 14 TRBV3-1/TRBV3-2 CASSHLPGSYEQYF
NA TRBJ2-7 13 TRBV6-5 CASSYSEGGEQYF
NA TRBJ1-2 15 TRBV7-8 CASSLGSGWNYGYTF
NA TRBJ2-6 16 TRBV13 CASSSKAVSGANVLTF
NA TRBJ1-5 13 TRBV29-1 CSVAQGAGQPQHF
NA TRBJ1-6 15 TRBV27 CASSPTGGENSPLHF
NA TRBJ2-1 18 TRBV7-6 CASSSTGQLAPFVNEQFF
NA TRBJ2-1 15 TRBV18 CASSPTGIIENEQFF
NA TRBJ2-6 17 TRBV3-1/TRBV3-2 CASSQTGQHSGANVLTF
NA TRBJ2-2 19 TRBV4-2 CASSQQLAGGLGNTGELFF
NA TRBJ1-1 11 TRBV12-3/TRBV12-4 CASNKRGEAFF